Shown below are 11 T cell receptor beta chains from a single sample sequenced in a study of cytomegalovirus exposure and HLA in healthy donors. PCR amplification relied on 60 Vbeta primers (plus 13 Jbeta primers). Here immunoSEQ multiplex PCR was the method, and the copy in TCRdb shows in-frame clones only, minus some. The sample holds about 160,000 clones, over 80% seen once. The sample was PBMCs. The receptors stem from a woman under 30 in good health and CMV-seronegative.

The chain has TRBV30 and TRBJ1-1, with D hard to call. The CDR3 extends over 15 amino acids. V was pared by 0 bases and J by 2 bases, with 13 bases between. Germline V CDR1 and CDR2: GTSNPN, SVGIG (reference sequence). The CDR3 loop is CAWSVGNTHNTEAFF. In DNA, the CDR3 is TGTGCCTGGAGTGTCGGTAATACCCATAACACTGAAGCTTTCTTT.

The J gene is TRBJ1-2, the V gene TRBV9, with D perhaps matching TRBD1 (5 bases). The CDR3 totals 15 residues. V dropped 0 bases and J dropped 4 bases, with 13 bases sitting between them. Looked up from germline, CDR1 is SGDLS and CDR2 is YYNGEE. CDR3 amino acids: CASSVATARVYGYTF. For the CDR3, the DNA is TGTGCCAGCAGCGTAGCGACAGCTCGAGTCTATGGCTACACCTTC.

The chain is built from TRBV6-5 and TRBJ1-4, with 8 bases identical to TRBD1. The germline gives CDR1 MNHEY, CDR2 SVGAGI. J lost 7 bases, V lost 0 bases, and 7 bases had no gene match. The CDR3 extends over 16 amino acids. The CDR3 DNA reads as TGTGCCAGCAGTTACTCGGGAACAGGGGGGGTTGAAAAACTGTTTTTT. It yields the protein CASSYSGTGGVEKLFF.

The chain employs TRBV30 and TRBJ1-2; D is ambiguous. The CDR3 runs to 13 residues. Germline CDR1 GTSNPN, CDR2 SVGIG (reference sequence). V lost 3 bases and J 2 bases, leaving 10 bases between the germline ends. The CDR3 DNA reads as TGTGCCTGGAGGGAGGGTCCCAACTATGGCTACACCTTC. It yields the protein CAWREGPNYGYTF. The whole variable domain, filled in from reference TRBV30 and TRBJ1-2, reads SQTIHQWPATLVQPVGSPLSLECTVEGTSNPNLYWYRQAAGRGLQLLFYSVGIGQISSEVPQNLSASRPQDRQFILSSKKLLLSDSGFYLCAWREGPNYGYTFGSGTRLTVV.

This rearrangement joins TRBV5-5 to TRBJ2-3; TRBD2 is a possible D gene (5 bases). Trimming left V 1 base short and J 3 bases short, with 12 bases between. The CDR3 covers 15 residues. Germline-derived CDR1 and CDR2 are SGHKS and YYEKEE (reference sequence). CDR3 DNA sequence: TGTGCCAGCAGCTTGTCCCCAATAGCGACAGATACGCAGTATTTT. This encodes CASSLSPIATDTQYF.

V usage is TRBV6-4 and J usage is TRBJ2-3; 9 nucleotides line up with TRBD2. The CDR3 loop spans 14 amino acids. V lost 2 bases to trimming and J lost 4 bases; unmatched junction nucleotides: 1. Germline V gene lookup returns CDR1 MRHNA and CDR2 SNTAGT. CDR3: CASSDSGGPDTQYF. The CDR3 DNA reads TGTGCCAGCAGTGACAGCGGGGGGCCAGATACGCAGTATTTT.

The chain joins TRBV2 to TRBJ2-3, with TRBD2 matching over 12 bases. V shed 6 bases and J 1 base; nucleotides not matched to a gene: 5. This CDR3 has 16 residues. Germline V gene data show CDR1 as SNHLY and CDR2 as FYNNEI. The CDR3 DNA sequence: TGTGCCAGCAGCGCTCGACTAGCGGGGGGCACAGATACGCAGTATTTT. As protein: CASSARLAGGTDTQYF.

J is TRBJ1-2 and V is TRBV10-3; D is unclear. V was trimmed by 0 bases and J by 12 bases, leaving 11 bases between them. The CDR3 consists of 12 residues. Germline V gene lookup returns CDR1 ENHRY and CDR2 SYGVKD. CDR3 bases: TGTGCCATCAGTGAGTCGGAGGGATTGAACACCTTC. This codes for CAISESEGLNTF.

This clone was recorded a few times. The J gene is TRBJ2-7, the V gene TRBV27; 14 bases fit TRBD2. Trimming took 5 bases from V and 5 from J; bases not matched to a gene: 20. The CDR3 loop spans 20 amino acids. Per germline, CDR1 MNHEY and CDR2 SMNVEV (reference sequence). The CDR3 DNA is TGTGCCAGCAGTAATGGGAACATCAGGGGACTAGCGGGGGCCCGCGACGAGCAGTACTTC. Protein: CASSNGNIRGLAGARDEQYF.

This sequence joins TRBV6-1 and TRBJ1-1, with a tentative D call TRBD1 (6 bases). Germline V gene data show CDR1 as MNHNS and CDR2 as SASEGT. This CDR3 spans 14 amino acids. V lost 6 bases to trimming and J lost 1 base, with 12 bases between them. CDR3 nucleotides: TGTGCCAGCAGCTATCAGACAGGGAACACTGAAGCTTTCTTT. It yields the protein CASSYQTGNTEAFF.

J is TRBJ1-6 and V is TRBV6-7; the D is unclear. TRBV6-7 carries the ORF label, with uncertain function. This CDR3 is 18 amino acids long. The ends were cut back, 6 bases at V and 7 bases at J, with 25 bases in the middle. CDR3 protein: CASSPGPPTRDLNSPLHF. For the CDR3, the DNA is TGTGCCAGCAGCCCCGGGCCCCCTACGAGGGATCTAAATTCACCCCTCCACTTT.